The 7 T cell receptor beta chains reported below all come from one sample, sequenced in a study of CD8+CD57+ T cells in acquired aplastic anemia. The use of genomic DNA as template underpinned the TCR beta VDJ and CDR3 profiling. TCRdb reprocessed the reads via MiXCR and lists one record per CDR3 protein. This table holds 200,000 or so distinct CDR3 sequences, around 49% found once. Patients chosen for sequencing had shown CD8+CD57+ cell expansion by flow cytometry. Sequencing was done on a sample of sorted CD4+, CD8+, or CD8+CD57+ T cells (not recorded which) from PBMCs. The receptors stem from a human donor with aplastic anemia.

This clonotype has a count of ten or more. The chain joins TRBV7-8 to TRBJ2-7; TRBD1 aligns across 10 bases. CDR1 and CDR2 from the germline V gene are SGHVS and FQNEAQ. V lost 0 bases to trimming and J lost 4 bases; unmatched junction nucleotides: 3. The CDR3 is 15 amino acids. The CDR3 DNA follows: TGTGCCAGCAGCTTAGCGACAGGGGGCGGGTACGAGCAGTACTTC. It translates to CASSLATGGGYEQYF.

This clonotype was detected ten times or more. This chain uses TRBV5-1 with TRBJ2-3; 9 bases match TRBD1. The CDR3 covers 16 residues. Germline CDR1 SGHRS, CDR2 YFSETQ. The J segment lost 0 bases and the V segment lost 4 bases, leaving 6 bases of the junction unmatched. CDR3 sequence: CASSPVGTGSTDTQYF. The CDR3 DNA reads TGCGCCAGCAGCCCAGTCGGGACAGGGAGCACAGATACGCAGTATTTT.

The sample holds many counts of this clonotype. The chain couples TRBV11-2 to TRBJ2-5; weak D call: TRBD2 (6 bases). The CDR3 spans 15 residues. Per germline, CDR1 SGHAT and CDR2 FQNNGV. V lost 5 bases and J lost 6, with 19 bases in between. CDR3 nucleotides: TGTGCCAGCAGCCCGGGGCTGCGGGGTCCAAAGACCCAGTACTTC. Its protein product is CASSPGLRGPKTQYF.

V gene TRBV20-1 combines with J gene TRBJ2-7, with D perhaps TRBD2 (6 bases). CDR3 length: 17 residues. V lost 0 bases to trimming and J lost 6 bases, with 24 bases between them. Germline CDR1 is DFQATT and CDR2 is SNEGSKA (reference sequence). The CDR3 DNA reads TGCAGTGCTAGAGATGGTATGAGCCGGGCTAGCGACGCCGAGCAGTACTTC. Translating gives CSARDGMSRASDAEQYF.

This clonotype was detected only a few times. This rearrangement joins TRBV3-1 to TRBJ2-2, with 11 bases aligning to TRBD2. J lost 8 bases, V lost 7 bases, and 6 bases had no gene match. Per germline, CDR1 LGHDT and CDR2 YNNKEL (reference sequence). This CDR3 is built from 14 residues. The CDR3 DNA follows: TGTGCCAGCAATCTAGCGGGGGGCGCTGGGGAGCTGTTTTTT. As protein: CASNLAGGAGELFF.

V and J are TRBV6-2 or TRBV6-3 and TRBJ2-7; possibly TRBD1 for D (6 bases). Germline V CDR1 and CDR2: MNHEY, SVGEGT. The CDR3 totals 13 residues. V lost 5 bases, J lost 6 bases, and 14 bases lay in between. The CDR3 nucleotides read TGTGCCAGCAGTACCTACAGGGAATCCGAGCAGTACTTC. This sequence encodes CASSTYRESEQYF.

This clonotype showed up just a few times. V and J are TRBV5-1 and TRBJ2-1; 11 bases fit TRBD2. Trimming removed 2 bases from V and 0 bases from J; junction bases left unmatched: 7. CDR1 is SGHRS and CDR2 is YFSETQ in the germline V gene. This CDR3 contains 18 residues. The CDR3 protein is CASSFASGGRGSYNEQFF. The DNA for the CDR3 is TGCGCCAGCAGCTTCGCTAGCGGGGGGCGGGGCTCCTACAATGAGCAGTTCTTC.